This T cell receptor (beta chain) was profiled in a study of STAT5B mutations in CD4+ large granular lymphocyte leukemia. Study at large: Healthy donors showed HLA-associated enrichment of the CDR3 'QG' motif. General study findings and limits: Patient CD4-sorted repertoires stayed more clonal than healthy ones after leukemic-clone removal. TRBV06-family usage was enriched in top patient clones (8/27) versus controls (2/35).

In regard to this clone: Its antigen remains unknown.

Some clones are missing from TCRdb's copy, which holds only in-frame ones; the method was immunoSEQ multiplex PCR. This table has 30,000 or so clones, more than 70% appearing once. Germline assignment: CDR1 SNHLY and CDR2 FYNNEI. The CDR3 contains 14 residues. Between the trimmed V and J ends, which lost 5 bases and 4 bases, there was a span of 12 bases. The TCR sequence derives from a human donor in good health. V gene TRBV2 combines with J gene TRBJ1-3; D remains unclear. Material: CD4+ T cells from blood buffy coats. The CDR3 region is CASSPNTAGNTIYF. CDR3 bases: TGTGCCAGCAGTCCGAATACGGCCGGAAACACCATATATTTT.